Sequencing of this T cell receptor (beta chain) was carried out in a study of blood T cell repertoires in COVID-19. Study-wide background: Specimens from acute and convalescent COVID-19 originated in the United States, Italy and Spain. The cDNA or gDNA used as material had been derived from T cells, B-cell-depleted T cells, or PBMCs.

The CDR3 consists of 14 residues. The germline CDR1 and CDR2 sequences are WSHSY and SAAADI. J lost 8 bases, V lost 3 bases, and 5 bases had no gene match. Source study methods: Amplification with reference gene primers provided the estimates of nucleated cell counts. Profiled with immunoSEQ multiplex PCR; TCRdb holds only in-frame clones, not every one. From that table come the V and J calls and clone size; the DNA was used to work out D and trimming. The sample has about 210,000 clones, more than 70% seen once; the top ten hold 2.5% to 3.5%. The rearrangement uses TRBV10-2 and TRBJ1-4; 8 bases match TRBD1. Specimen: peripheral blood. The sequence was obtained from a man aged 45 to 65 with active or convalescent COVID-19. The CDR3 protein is CASSEGTGQEKLFF. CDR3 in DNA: TGCGCCAGCAGTGAAGGGACAGGTCAGGAAAAACTGTTTTTT.